The 5 T cell receptor beta chains below all came from one sample that was sequenced in a study of T cell repertoires in cytomegalovirus infection. Their cognate antigens are unknown. TCRdb re-called the reads through MiXCR, storing one row per CDR3 protein. This sample yields about 920,000 distinct CDR3 sequences, of which approximately 30% are seen a single time; roughly 12% belongs to the top ten. Material: cultured CD8+ T cells from PBMCs, obtained from culture after CMV antigen stimulation. These receptor sequences come from a human donor in good health (CMV status not recorded). Some clones in this sample may be carry-over from other donors' samples.

This clonotype is medium-sized (0.01 to 0.1%) by share. The chain has TRBV4-1 and TRBJ1-5; D is perhaps TRBD1 (5 bases). The V gene's germline CDR1 is MGHRA and CDR2 YSYEKL. V was trimmed by 3 bases and J by 1 base, leaving 10 bases between them. This CDR3 spans 15 amino acids. The CDR3 DNA reads as TGCGCCAGCAGCCAGACAGCCACAAGCAATCAGCCCCAGCATTTT. Residues: CASSQTATSNQPQHF.

The CDR3: CASSIEVRSYNEQFF. The CDR3 bases are TGTGCCAGTAGTATCGAGGTACGTTCCTACAATGAGCAGTTCTTC. V gene TRBV19 combines with J gene TRBJ2-1; D is uncertain. V was pared by 3 bases and J by 1 base, with 10 bases between. The CDR3 length is 15 residues. CDR1 and CDR2 from the germline V gene are LNHDA and SQIVND (reference sequence). Combining the CDR3 with reference TRBV19 and TRBJ2-1 gives the whole variable domain DGGITQSPKYLFRKEGQNVTLSCEQNLNHDAMYWYRQDPGQGLRLIYYSQIVNDFQKGDIAEGYSVSREKKESFPLTVTSAQKNPTAFYLCASSIEVRSYNEQFFGPGTRLTVL.

A few counts support this clonotype. The rearrangement uses TRBV6-1 and TRBJ2-7; D tentatively reads TRBD1 or TRBD2 (5 bases each). The CDR3 contains 16 residues. In germline, CDR1 is MNHNS, CDR2 SASEGT. Trimming stripped 2 bases from V and 1 base from J, with 15 bases between. As DNA, the CDR3 is TGTGCCAGCAGTGAAATCGGGGCAGGGCCATCCTACGAGCAGTACTTC. It translates to CASSEIGAGPSYEQYF.

The V call is TRBV11-2, the J call TRBJ2-7; no firm D call. Trimming left V 6 bases short and J 4 bases short, with 13 bases between. The CDR3 has 13 residues. In germline, CDR1 is SGHAT, CDR2 FQNNGV. CDR3 in DNA: TGTGCCAGCAGACACCTCAGAGATTACGAGCAGTACGTC. Protein sequence: CASRHLRDYEQYV.

The sample holds a few counts of this clonotype. CDR3 sequence (DNA): TGTGCCAGCAGCCCAAAGATCGAGGGCTACACCTTC. As protein: CASSPKIEGYTF. This chain joins TRBV7-2 and TRBJ1-2; no clear D gene. Per germline, CDR1 SGHTA and CDR2 FQGNSA. The length of the CDR3 is 12 residues. The V and J ends lost 5 bases and 8 bases respectively, with 12 bases between them.